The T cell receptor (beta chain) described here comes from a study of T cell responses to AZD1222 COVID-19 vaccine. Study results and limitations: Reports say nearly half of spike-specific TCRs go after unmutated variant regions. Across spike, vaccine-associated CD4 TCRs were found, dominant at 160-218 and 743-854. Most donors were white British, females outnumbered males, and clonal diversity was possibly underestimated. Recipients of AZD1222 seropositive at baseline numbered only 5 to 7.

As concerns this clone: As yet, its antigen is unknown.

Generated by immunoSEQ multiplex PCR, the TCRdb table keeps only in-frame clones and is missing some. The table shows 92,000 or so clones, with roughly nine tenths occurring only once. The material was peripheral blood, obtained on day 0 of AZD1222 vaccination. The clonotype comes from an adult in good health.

The CDR3 region is CASSLTGTTPYNEQFF. As DNA, the CDR3 is TGTGCCAGCAGCTTAACCGGGACTACCCCTTACAATGAGCAGTTCTTC. The chain joins TRBV7-3 to TRBJ2-1, with 7 nucleotides matching TRBD2. CDR1 and CDR2 from the germline V gene are SGHTA and FQGTGA. This CDR3 spans 16 amino acids. The J segment lost 4 bases and the V segment lost 0 bases, leaving 6 bases of the junction unmatched.